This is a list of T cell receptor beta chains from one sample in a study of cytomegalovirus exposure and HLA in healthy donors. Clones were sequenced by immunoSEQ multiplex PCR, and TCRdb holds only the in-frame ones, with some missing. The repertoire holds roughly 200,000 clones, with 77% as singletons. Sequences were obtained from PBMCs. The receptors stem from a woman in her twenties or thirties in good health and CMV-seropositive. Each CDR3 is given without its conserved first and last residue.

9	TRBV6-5	ASRRGRGYT
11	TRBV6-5	ASSRDRQETQY
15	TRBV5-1	ASSLSYRTGLREKLF
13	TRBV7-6	ASSLALETYNEQF
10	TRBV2	ARRGGESPLH
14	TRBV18	ASSRVDSGSSYEQY
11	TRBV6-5	ASSYRVYNEQF
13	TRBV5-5	ASSLGGQRANIQY
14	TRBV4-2	ASSRISGQGAVGYT
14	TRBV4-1	ASSQAPSGRSYEQY
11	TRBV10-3	ATQTGGIDEQY
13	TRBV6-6	ASSFPGQANYGYT
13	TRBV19	ASSRGITSSYEQY
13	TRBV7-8	ASSLGLQLNSPLH
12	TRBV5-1	ASSLGTPNYEQY
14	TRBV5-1	ASSLAAGGNFEKLF
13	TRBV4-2	ASSPRQPLGEKLF
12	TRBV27	ASSLSAGGNEQF
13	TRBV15	ATSSGQLVGNEQF
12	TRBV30	AWATGSGTDTQY
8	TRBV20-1	SATRGGAF
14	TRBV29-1	SGRPGWGMMNTEAF
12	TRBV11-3	ASSLDAGEETQY
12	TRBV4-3	ASSQETGDYGYT
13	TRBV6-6	ASSYFGPGNYGYT
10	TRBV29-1	SARTAQETQY
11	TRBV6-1	ASSGSENQPQH
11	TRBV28	ASRRQGLYGYT
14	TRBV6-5	ASSYGGSGGADTQY
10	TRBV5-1	ASSPGNTEAF
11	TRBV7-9	ASSLSSTDTQY